This T cell receptor beta chain is drawn from a study of blood T cell repertoires in COVID-19. Across the whole study: Samples representing acute and convalescent COVID-19 were sourced from the United States, Italy and Spain.

Authors' methods: Reference gene primer amplification gave estimated nucleated cell counts. The repertoire was sequenced with immunoSEQ multiplex PCR; TCRdb's copy has only in-frame clones and lacks some. The V and J calls and the clone size are those of that table, but D and trimming were determined from the DNA. In the table there are some 87,000 clones, around 85% of which are singletons. V lost 5 bases and J 1 base, leaving 18 bases between the germline ends. Germline assignment: CDR1 SGHTA and CDR2 FQGNSA. The CDR3 has 17 amino acids. The sequence came from a man older than 75 with active or convalescent COVID-19. Sequenced: peripheral blood. The chain combines TRBV7-2 with TRBJ1-3; D remains ambiguous. The CDR3 sequence: CASSPVAPSPSGNTIYF. The CDR3 bases are TGTGCCAGCAGCCCAGTGGCACCATCCCCTTCTGGAAACACCATATATTTT.